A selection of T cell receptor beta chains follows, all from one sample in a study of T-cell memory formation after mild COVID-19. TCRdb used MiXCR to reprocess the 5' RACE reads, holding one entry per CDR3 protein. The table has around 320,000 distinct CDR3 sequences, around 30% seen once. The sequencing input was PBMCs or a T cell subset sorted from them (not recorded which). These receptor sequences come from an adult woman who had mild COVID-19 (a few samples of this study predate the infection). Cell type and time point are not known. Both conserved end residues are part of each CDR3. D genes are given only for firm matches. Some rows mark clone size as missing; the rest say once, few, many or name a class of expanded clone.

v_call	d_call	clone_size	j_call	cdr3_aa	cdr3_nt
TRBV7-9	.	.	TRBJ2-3	CASSLAPRGSTDTQYF	TGTGCCAGCAGCTTAGCCCCCAGGGGTAGCACAGATACGCAGTATTTT
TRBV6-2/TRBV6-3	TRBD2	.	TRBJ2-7	CASSPGLAGTKYAYEQYF	TGTGCCAGCAGCCCAGGACTAGCGGGAACGAAATATGCCTACGAGCAGTACTTC
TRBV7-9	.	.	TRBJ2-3	CASNPLVYSTDTQYF	TGTGCCAGCAACCCCCTAGTTTACAGCACAGATACGCAGTATTTT
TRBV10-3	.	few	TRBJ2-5	CAISEVTGPETQYF	TGTGCCATCAGTGAGGTGACAGGCCCGGAGACCCAGTACTTC
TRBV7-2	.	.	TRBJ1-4	CASSFSFSGEKLFF	TGTGCCAGCAGCTTCAGCTTCTCGGGTGAAAAACTGTTTTTT
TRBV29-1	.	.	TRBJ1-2	CSVAGTVGSYTF	TGCAGCGTTGCGGGGACTGTTGGGAGCTACACCTTC
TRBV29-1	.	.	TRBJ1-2	CSVGPADSNYGYTF	TGCAGCGTTGGTCCGGCCGACTCTAACTATGGCTACACCTTC
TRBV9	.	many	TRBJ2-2	CASSVFIGELFF	TGTGCCAGCAGCGTATTTATCGGGGAGCTGTTTTTT
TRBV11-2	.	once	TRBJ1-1	CASSLDWFATEAFF	TGTGCCAGCAGCTTAGATTGGTTTGCCACTGAAGCTTTCTTT
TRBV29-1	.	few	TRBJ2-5	CSVVGSHGTQYF	TGCAGCGTTGTTGGTAGCCATGGGACCCAGTACTTC
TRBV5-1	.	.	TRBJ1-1	CASNKENTEAFF	TGCGCCAGCAATAAAGAGAACACTGAAGCTTTCTTT
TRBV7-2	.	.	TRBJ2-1	CASSSQGLLGNEQFF	TGTGCCAGCAGTTCACAGGGACTTTTGGGCAATGAGCAGTTCTTC
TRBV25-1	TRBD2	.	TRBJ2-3	CASSDWTSATDTQYF	TGTGCCAGCAGTGATTGGACTAGCGCCACAGATACGCAGTATTTT
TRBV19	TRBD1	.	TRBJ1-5	CASSVQGAGNQPQHF	TGTGCCAGTAGTGTTCAGGGGGCTGGGAATCAGCCCCAGCATTTT
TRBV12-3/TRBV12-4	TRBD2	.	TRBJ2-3	CASSSPGGETDTQYF	TGTGCCAGCAGTTCCCCGGGGGGGGAAACAGATACGCAGTATTTT
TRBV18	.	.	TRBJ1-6	CASSPANSPLHF	TGTGCCAGCTCACCCGCTAATTCACCCCTCCACTTT
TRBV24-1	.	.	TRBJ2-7	CATSDSRATYEQYF	TGTGCCACCAGTGATTCCCGAGCTACCTACGAGCAGTACTTC
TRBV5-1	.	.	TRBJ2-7	CASSIGDAIYEQYF	TGCGCCAGCAGCATCGGGGACGCCATCTACGAGCAGTACTTC
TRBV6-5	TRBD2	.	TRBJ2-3	CASSRLAGVDTQYF	TGTGCCAGCAGTCGACTAGCGGGAGTGGATACGCAGTATTTT
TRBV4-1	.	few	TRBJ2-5	CASSQEWVGLQETQYF	TGCGCCAGCAGCCAAGAGTGGGTCGGCCTCCAAGAGACCCAGTACTTC
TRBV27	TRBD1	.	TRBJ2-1	CASISTGDEQFF	TGTGCCAGCATATCAACAGGGGATGAGCAGTTCTTC
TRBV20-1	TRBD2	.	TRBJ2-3	CSARAKPFGLAPDTQYF	TGCAGTGCTAGAGCTAAACCTTTTGGACTAGCACCAGATACGCAGTATTTT
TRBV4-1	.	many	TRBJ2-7	CASSQVEESYEQYF	TGCGCCAGCAGCCAAGTCGAAGAATCCTACGAGCAGTACTTC
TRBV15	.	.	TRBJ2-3	CATSREPGPGATDTQYF	TGTGCCACCAGCAGAGAACCTGGTCCGGGGGCGACAGATACGCAGTATTTT
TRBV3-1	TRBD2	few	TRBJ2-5	CASSQPGFREAQYF	TGTGCCAGCAGCCAACCAGGTTTTCGGGAGGCCCAGTACTTC
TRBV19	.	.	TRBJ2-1	CASNDRGNEQFF	TGTGCCAGTAATGATCGAGGGAATGAGCAGTTCTTC
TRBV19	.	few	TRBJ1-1	CASCVQGGTEAFF	TGTGCCAGTTGCGTACAGGGAGGCACTGAAGCTTTCTTT
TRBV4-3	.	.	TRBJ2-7	CASSQRAGPYEQYF	TGCGCCAGCAGCCAGCGAGCGGGCCCCTACGAGCAGTACTTC
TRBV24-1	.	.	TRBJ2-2	CATRSDGGNTGELFF	TGTGCCACCAGGTCCGACGGCGGTAACACCGGGGAGCTGTTTTTT
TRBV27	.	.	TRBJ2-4	CASSSFRPGAIQYF	TGTGCCAGCAGTTCCTTTAGGCCGGGTGCTATTCAGTACTTC
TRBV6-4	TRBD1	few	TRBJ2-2	CASSAGTGAGELFF	TGTGCCAGCAGTGCCGGGACAGGGGCCGGGGAGCTGTTTTTT
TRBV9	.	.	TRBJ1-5	CASSPGTDYSKQPQHF	TGTGCCAGCAGCCCCGGTACGGATTATAGCAAACAGCCCCAGCATTTT
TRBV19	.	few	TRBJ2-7	CASSIDATSSYEQYF	TGTGCCAGTAGTATTGATGCGACCTCCTCCTACGAGCAGTACTTC
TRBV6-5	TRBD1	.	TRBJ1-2	CASSDRDRVNYGYTF	TGTGCCAGCAGTGACCGGGACAGGGTTAACTATGGCTACACCTTC
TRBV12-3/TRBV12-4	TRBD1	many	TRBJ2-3	CASRRTGGTDTQYF	TGTGCCAGCCGCCGGACAGGGGGCACAGATACGCAGTATTTT
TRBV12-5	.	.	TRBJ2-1	CASGLGYNEQFF	TGTGCTAGTGGTTTGGGATACAATGAGCAGTTCTTC
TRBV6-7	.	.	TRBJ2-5	CASSDAEETQYF	TGTGCCAGCAGTGACGCGGAAGAGACCCAGTACTTC
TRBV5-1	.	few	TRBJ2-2	CASSLAVGLNTGELFF	TGCGCCAGCAGCTTGGCCGTAGGATTGAACACCGGGGAGCTGTTTTTT
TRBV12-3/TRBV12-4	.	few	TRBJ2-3	CASSFSLPQYF	TGTGCCAGCAGTTTTTCCCTACCGCAGTATTTT
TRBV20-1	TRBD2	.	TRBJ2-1	CSANTGTSEYNEQFF	TGCAGTGCTAACACCGGGACTAGCGAATACAATGAGCAGTTCTTC
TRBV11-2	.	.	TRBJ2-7	CASSYTGNPYEQYF	TGTGCCAGCAGCTACACAGGGAACCCCTACGAGCAGTACTTC
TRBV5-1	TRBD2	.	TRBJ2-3	CASSLDLAGFGDTQYF	TGCGCCAGCAGCTTGGACCTAGCGGGGTTTGGAGATACGCAGTATTTT
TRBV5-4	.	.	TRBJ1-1	CAGGQGGEAFF	TGTGCCGGTGGGCAGGGAGGTGAAGCTTTCTTT
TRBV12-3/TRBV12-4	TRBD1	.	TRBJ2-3	CASRGWDRGTDTQYF	TGTGCCAGCAGGGGATGGGACAGGGGCACAGATACGCAGTATTTT
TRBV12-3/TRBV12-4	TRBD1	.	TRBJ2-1	CASSRSGTAYNEQFF	TGTGCCAGCAGTCGATCCGGGACAGCTTACAATGAGCAGTTCTTC
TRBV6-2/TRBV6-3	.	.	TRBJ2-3	CASSPALGRGDGTDTQYF	TGTGCCAGCAGCCCCGCCCTGGGCAGGGGGGATGGCACAGATACGCAGTATTTT
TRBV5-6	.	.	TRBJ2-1	CASSFDRDTGYNEQFF	TGTGCCAGCAGCTTCGACCGGGACACCGGGTACAATGAGCAGTTCTTC
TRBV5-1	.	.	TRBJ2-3	CASSLSTATDTQYF	TGCGCCAGCTCTCTTTCTACGGCCACAGATACGCAGTATTTT
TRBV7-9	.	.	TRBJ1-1	CASSLAVSGTEAFF	TGTGCCAGCAGCTTAGCAGTATCGGGCACTGAAGCTTTCTTT
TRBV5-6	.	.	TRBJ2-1	CASSSFGERGNEQFF	TGTGCCAGCAGCTCGTTTGGGGAACGGGGCAATGAGCAGTTCTTC
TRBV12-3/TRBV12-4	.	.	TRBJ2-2	CASSLVSTGELFF	TGTGCCAGCAGTTTGGTTTCCACCGGGGAGCTGTTTTTT
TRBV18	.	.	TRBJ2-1	CASSRGRLNNEQFF	TGTGCCAGCTCACGGGGACGCCTAAATAATGAGCAGTTCTTC
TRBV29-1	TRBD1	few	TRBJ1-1	CSVQATGGLGTEAFF	TGCAGCGTCCAGGCGACAGGGGGCCTGGGCACTGAAGCTTTCTTT
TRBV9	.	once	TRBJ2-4	CASSAAISGIQYF	TGTGCCAGCAGCGCCGCGATCTCAGGCATTCAGTACTTC